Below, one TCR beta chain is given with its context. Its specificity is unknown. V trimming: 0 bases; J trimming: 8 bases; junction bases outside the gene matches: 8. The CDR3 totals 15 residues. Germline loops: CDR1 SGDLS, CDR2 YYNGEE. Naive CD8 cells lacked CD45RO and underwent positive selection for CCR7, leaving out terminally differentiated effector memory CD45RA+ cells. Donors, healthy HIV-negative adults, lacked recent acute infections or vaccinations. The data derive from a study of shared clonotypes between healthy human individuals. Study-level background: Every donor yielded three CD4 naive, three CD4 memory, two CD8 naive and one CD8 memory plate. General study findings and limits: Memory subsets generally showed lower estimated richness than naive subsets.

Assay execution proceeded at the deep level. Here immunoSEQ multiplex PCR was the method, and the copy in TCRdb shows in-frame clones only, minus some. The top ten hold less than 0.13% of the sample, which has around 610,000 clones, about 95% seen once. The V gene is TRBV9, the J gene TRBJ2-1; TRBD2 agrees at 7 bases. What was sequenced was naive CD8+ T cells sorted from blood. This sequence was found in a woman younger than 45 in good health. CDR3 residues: CASSVGRLAEDEQFF. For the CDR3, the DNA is TGTGCCAGCAGCGTAGGTAGACTAGCAGAGGATGAGCAGTTCTTC. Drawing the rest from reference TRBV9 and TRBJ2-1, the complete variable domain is DSGVTQTPKHLITATGQRVTLRCSPRSGDLSVYWYQQSLDQGLQFLIQYYNGEERAKGNILERFSAQQFPDLHSELNLSSLELGDSALYFCASSVGRLAEDEQFFGPGTRLTVL.